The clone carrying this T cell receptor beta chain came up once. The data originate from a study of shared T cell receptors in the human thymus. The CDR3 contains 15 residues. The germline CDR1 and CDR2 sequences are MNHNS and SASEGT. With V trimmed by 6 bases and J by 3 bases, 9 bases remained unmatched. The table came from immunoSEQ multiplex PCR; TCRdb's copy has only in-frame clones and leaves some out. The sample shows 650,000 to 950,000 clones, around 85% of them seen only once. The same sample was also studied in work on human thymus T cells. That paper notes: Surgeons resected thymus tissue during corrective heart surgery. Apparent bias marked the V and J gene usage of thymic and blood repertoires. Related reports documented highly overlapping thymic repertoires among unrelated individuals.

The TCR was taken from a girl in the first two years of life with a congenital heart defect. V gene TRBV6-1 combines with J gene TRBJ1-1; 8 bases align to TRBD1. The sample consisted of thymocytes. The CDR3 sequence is CASRAGTGRYTEAFF. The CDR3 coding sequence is TGTGCCAGCAGAGCCGGGACAGGTAGGTACACTGAAGCTTTCTTT.